The sequence of this TCR beta chain was determined in a study of metastatic and nonmetastatic thyroid tumors. The wider study: The comparison covered peripheral blood and tumor or nodule tissue in malignant and benign thyroid patients.

The CDR3 is 15 amino acids. V was clipped by 5 bases and J by 0 bases; unmatched bases: 4. Germline assignment: CDR1 MGHRA and CDR2 YSYEKL. All patients were treatment-naive before thyroid surgery. Per the original methods: Built for papillary thyroid cancer, a distant-metastasis classifier drew on CDR3 differences across clinicopathological groups. TCRdb re-analyzed the PCR reads using MiXCR. The V and J calls, along with clone size, are taken from TCRdb and not from the paper's own processing. The sample carries about 38,000 clones, roughly a quarter recorded once. This clonotype was obtained from a female donor with papillary thyroid cancer or a benign thyroid nodule (not recorded which). Some clones in this sample may be carry-over from other donors' samples. What was sequenced was blood. The chain recombines TRBV4-1 with TRBJ2-1; 7 bases fit TRBD1. CDR3 sequence (DNA): TGCGCCAGCAGCATGACAGGGTCCTCCTACAATGAGCAGTTCTTC. Protein: CASSMTGSSYNEQFF.